This TCR beta chain was identified during a study of shared clonotypes between healthy human individuals. Study context: Three plates were used per donor for CD4 naive, three for CD4 memory, two for CD8 naive and one for CD8 memory.

The germline V gene has CDR1 SGHTS and CDR2 YDEGEE. The V end lost 3 bases, the J end lost 3 bases, and 13 bases lay between the germline ends. There are 15 residues in the CDR3. The method was immunoSEQ multiplex PCR; TCRdb's version includes in-frame clones alone and lacks a portion of them. The profile shows more than 1,200,000 clones, 97% to 99% of them singletons. The chain has TRBV5-8 and TRBJ1-5; tentatively, D is TRBD1 (6 bases). Source material: naive CD4+ T cells sorted from blood. Documented subset: CD45RA+ positively selected. This clonotype was sampled from a man aged 25 to 45 in good health. The CDR3 sequence is CASSSDRTPNQPQHF. As DNA, the CDR3 is TGTGCCAGCAGCTCTGACAGGACTCCCAATCAGCCCCAGCATTTT.